This T cell receptor beta chain was observed in a study of neoadjuvant anti-PD-1 for oral cavity cancer (dated by TCRdb to the early 2020s). Study-wide context: Three to four biweekly doses of nivolumab at 3 mg/kg were mostly administered to patients before curative-intent surgical resection. A fourth nivolumab dose was given around day 43 to patients without progression, and definitive surgical resection was performed in those patients on days 50-56. Patients with complete response, partial response or stable disease by RECIST 1.1 were defined as responders, whereas patients with progression were defined as non-responders. There were eleven to twelve patients in the parent correlative cohort, and the response rate was roughly 33%.

Notes on this clone: The antigen this receptor binds is unknown. Base qualities are missing; no much larger clone stands one base away.

Counted from cysteine to phenylalanine, this CDR3 has 10 amino acids. Only the CDR3 region is kept as DNA, spanning 30 bases read in frame from base 1. Per the germline V gene, SQVTM is the CDR1 and ANQGSEA is the CDR2. V is cut by 3 bases and J by 4 bases, and the space between the germline ends is 3 bases. For deep sequencing, each PBMC sample was run in six replicates, with libraries mostly built from 400 to 500 ng of input genomic DNA. TCRbeta libraries were prepared with the immunoSEQ hsTCRbeta kit according to the manufacturer's instructions. An Illumina NovaSeq 6000 S4 flow cell was used to sequence the final libraries, which had first been combined to 3 nM. The paper's processing steps were these. The immunoSEQ Analyzer was used for raw data preprocessing and quality control. The analysis was restricted to productive rearrangements, with each unique CDR3 amino acid sequence defining a clonotype. Using the R package tcR, the researchers computed the Gini-Simpson index as their estimate of repertoire clonality. Gini indices were compared with Student's t test, and associations with tumor size change were assessed by Pearson correlation. TCRdb provides this immuneACCESS table in a form limited to in-frame rearrangements. Some clones are lacking; in checked studies, under half of them reflect an unresolved V gene, and why the rest are absent is not known. V, J and clone size are taken as reported in that table, and D and trimming were inferred from the DNA itself. The sample table holds approximately 68,000 clones, of which 70% to 90% were seen once. Jointly, the top ten make up around 3% of the sample.

The study at large found these results: After neoadjuvant nivolumab, non-responders showed significantly higher T cell clonality (Gini index) in PBMCs than responders did. The TCR analyses had only three patients in each response group, and the authors called for validation in larger cohorts. Higher pretreatment blood Treg/Th17 ratios correlated with both higher pretreatment blood TCRbeta clonality and lower post-treatment tumor TCRbeta clonality.

The label giving this sample's time point can be read as: after neoadjuvant nivolumab, at surgical resection. Patients had been newly diagnosed with stage II-IVA oral cavity squamous cell carcinoma, and no prior systemic or radiation treatment had been given to the patients. The cohort was made up of patients with locally advanced, HPV-negative oral cavity squamous cell carcinoma. Peripheral blood mononuclear cells were analyzed directly, without maintenance or expansion in culture. Samples were obtained from a longitudinal correlative study of a single-arm phase II trial of neoadjuvant nivolumab in oral cavity squamous cell carcinoma. Genomic DNA-based TCRbeta sequencing was performed on subject-matched pre- and post-treatment PBMCs and tumors from three responders and three non-responders. Peripheral blood mononuclear cells were collected once before nivolumab treatment and again after treatment, at the time of surgery. Genomic DNA was isolated from PBMCs using the Maxwell RSC DNA from Cells kit.

Recombination connected TRBV29-1 to TRBJ1-1, with an unclear D gene assignment. This specimen was PBMCs, taken after nivolumab (anti-PD-1) treatment. The TCR was taken from a person aged 35-79 years with oral cavity squamous cell carcinoma. The DNA reads TGCAGCGTTGATAGCACTGAAGCTTTCTTT. This sequence encodes CSVDSTEAFF. The reference TRBV29-1 and TRBJ1-1 proteins fill in what lies around the CDR3, so the full variable domain reads SAVISQKPSRDICQRGTSLTIQCQVDSQVTMMFWYRQQPGQSLTLIATANQGSEATYESGFVIDKFPISRPNLTFSTLTVSNMSPEDSSIYLCSVDSTEAFFGQGTRLTVV.